This is a list of T cell receptor beta chains from one sample in a study of CD8+ T cells in alopecia areata. This table comes from immunoSEQ multiplex PCR, and its TCRdb copy is limited to in-frame clones, with some not included. The table has 200,000 to 250,000 clones, over 60% seen once. Here the sequenced sample was CD4+ T cells sorted from blood, taken at week 4, from a patient treated with tofacitinib. These receptors were taken from a human donor with alopecia areata. Each CDR3 is given with its conserved first and last residue. Fields, in order: D gene, clone size, CDR3 length, J gene, V gene, CDR3 DNA, CDR3 protein. D genes are given only for firm matches. A clone size is listed for some rows: how often the clone was seen (once, few, many), or a class if it is expanded.

>NA|once|16|TRBJ2-2|TRBV19
TGTGCCAGTAACAATGCGGCCAGAGTTCAGACCGGGGAGCTGTTTTTT
CASNNAARVQTGELFF
>NA|NA|14|TRBJ2-1|TRBV7-2
TGTGCCAGCAGCAAGGGTCCGAAAGGAGGTGAGCAGTTCTTC
CASSKGPKGGEQFF
>TRBD2|once|14|TRBJ2-3|TRBV15
TGTGCCACCAGCAGTAGCGGGGGCACAGATACGCAGTATTTT
CATSSSGGTDTQYF
>TRBD2|once|21|TRBJ2-7|TRBV4-1
TGCGCCAGCAGCCGCCGGATGGTCGGGACTAGCGGGGGGACCAGCTCCTACGGGCAGTACTTC
CASSRRMVGTSGGTSSYGQYF
>NA|NA|13|TRBJ1-5|TRBV4-1
TGCGCCAGCAGCCAAGATCCTAGTCAGCCCCAGCATTTT
CASSQDPSQPQHF
>NA|few|14|TRBJ2-3|TRBV6-5
TGTGCCAGCAGTTACTCGAGGCCTGATGATACGCAGTATTTT
CASSYSRPDDTQYF
>TRBD1|NA|12|TRBJ1-2|TRBV29-1
TGCAGCGTGCGACAGGGAACCTATGGCTACACCTTC
CSVRQGTYGYTF
>NA|NA|11|TRBJ1-2|TRBV25-1
TGTGCCAGCAGTGACCCCCCCGGCTACACCTTC
CASSDPPGYTF
>TRBD1|NA|15|TRBJ2-7|TRBV23-1
TGCGCCCGCACCCCGACAGGGGATCCCCCCGCCGAGCAGTACTTC
CARTPTGDPPAEQYF
>NA|NA|13|TRBJ1-2|TRBV14
TGTGCCAGCAGCCAAGACGACGGTGGAGGCTACACCTTC
CASSQDDGGGYTF
>NA|NA|15|TRBJ1-2|TRBV29-1
TGCAGCGTTGAAGGAATGTGGGGCCGGAACTATGGCTACACCTTC
CSVEGMWGRNYGYTF
>TRBD1|NA|14|TRBJ2-5|TRBV2
TGTGCCAGCAGTGGACAGGGGGCCGGGGAGACCCAGTACTTC
CASSGQGAGETQYF
>NA|few|13|TRBJ2-7|TRBV6-5
TGTGCCAGCAGCCCCGGGGGATCCTACGAGCAGTACTTC
CASSPGGSYEQYF
>NA|NA|13|TRBJ2-7|TRBV25-1
TGTGCCAGCGCTACCGAGGCTCCCGGGGAGCAGTACTTC
CASATEAPGEQYF
>TRBD1|NA|12|TRBJ2-5|TRBV29-1
TGCAGCGTACGAGGGACAGGAGAGACCCAGTACTTC
CSVRGTGETQYF
>NA|NA|12|TRBJ2-4|TRBV11-2
TGTGCCAGCAGGGGCGCTCAAAACATTCAGTACTTC
CASRGAQNIQYF
>NA|NA|15|TRBJ1-2|TRBV10-3
TGTGCCATCAGTCCGATCCAGGCAGGGAACTATGGCTACACCTTC
CAISPIQAGNYGYTF
>NA|NA|13|TRBJ1-2|TRBV13
TGTGCCAGCAGCTTAGGACAGGGTTCTGGCTACACCTTC
CASSLGQGSGYTF
>TRBD2|once|16|TRBJ2-2|TRBV4-3
TGCGCCAGCAGCCAAGAGGGGACTAGCTTTAGGAGGGAGCTGTTTTTT
CASSQEGTSFRRELFF
>NA|NA|12|TRBJ2-5|TRBV15
TGTGCCACCAGCAGGCCTAGGGAGACCCAGTACTTC
CATSRPRETQYF
>NA|NA|15|TRBJ2-4|TRBV29-1
TGCAGCGTTATCGGGTCTCTGATGGCCAAAAACATTCAGTACTTC
CSVIGSLMAKNIQYF
>TRBD1|NA|15|TRBJ2-2|TRBV2
TGTGCCAGCAGGGACAGGGGCGAGGCCACCGGGGAGCTGTTTTTT
CASRDRGEATGELFF
>NA|few|15|TRBJ2-2|TRBV29-1
TGCAGCGTTGCGCCGCAGGGGCCCCAAACCGGGGAGCTGTTTTTT
CSVAPQGPQTGELFF
>NA|NA|12|TRBJ1-2|TRBV29-1
TGCAGCGTTGGCAGGGAGGGCTATGGCTACACCTTC
CSVGREGYGYTF
>NA|few|14|TRBJ2-6|TRBV25-1
TGTGCCAGCAGTGTGACAGCTGGGGCCAACGTCCTGACTTTC
CASSVTAGANVLTF
>NA|NA|11|TRBJ1-2|TRBV30
TGTGCGGGAAGAAGAGCCTATGGCTACACCTTC
CAGRRAYGYTF
>NA|NA|17|TRBJ2-1|TRBV9
TGTGCCAGCAGCGCAGATGTGGGAACCACGGCTTCCAATGAGCAGTTCTTC
CASSADVGTTASNEQFF
>NA|NA|15|TRBJ1-6|TRBV27
TGTGCCAGCAGTTCTACCGGGACTTATAATTCACCCCTCCACTTT
CASSSTGTYNSPLHF
>NA|NA|13|TRBJ1-1|TRBV29-1
TGCAGCGTTGAACGGCACATGAACACTGAAGCTTTCTTT
CSVERHMNTEAFF
>NA|NA|13|TRBJ1-2|TRBV6-5
TGTGCCAGCAGTTCCGACAGGCGCTATGGCTACACCTTC
CASSSDRRYGYTF
>NA|once|14|TRBJ2-2|TRBV10-3
TGTGCCATCAGTGAGATGGAGAACACCGGGGAGCTGTTTTTT
CAISEMENTGELFF
>NA|NA|12|TRBJ1-2|TRBV4-2
TGTGCCAGCAGACAGAGCGACTATGGCTACACCTTC
CASRQSDYGYTF
>NA|NA|13|TRBJ2-2|TRBV10-3
TGTGCCATCAGATTAGGGCCCACCGGGGAGCTGTTTTTT
CAIRLGPTGELFF
>NA|once|12|TRBJ2-7|TRBV2
TGTGCCAGCAGTGAAGAGGGGTACGAGCAGTACTTC
CASSEEGYEQYF
>TRBD1|NA|16|TRBJ1-6|TRBV7-9
TGTGCCACGTCCGGGACAGCCAGTCTGATGGAGTCACCCCTCCACTTT
CATSGTASLMESPLHF
>NA|few|15|TRBJ1-3|TRBV4-3
TGCGCCAGCAGCCAAACTGGGGGCTCTGGAAACACCATATATTTT
CASSQTGGSGNTIYF
>NA|few|13|TRBJ2-7|TRBV7-8
TGTGCCAGCAGCTTACGGGGGCACTACGAGCAGTACTTC
CASSLRGHYEQYF
>NA|NA|16|TRBJ1-5|TRBV7-2
TGTGCCAGCAGGCTCGACGGGGTTAATAGCAATCAGCCCCAGCATTTT
CASRLDGVNSNQPQHF
>NA|NA|17|TRBJ1-6|TRBV5-1
TGCGCCAGCAGCTGGGGGTCATCCAGCCCCTATAATTCACCCCTCCACTTT
CASSWGSSSPYNSPLHF
>NA|NA|13|TRBJ2-7|TRBV2
TGTGCCAGCAGTGAGGGGACTTACTACGAGCAGTACTTC
CASSEGTYYEQYF
>NA|NA|14|TRBJ1-1|TRBV10-2
TGCGCCAGCAGTGAGATGATGGGTAACACTGAAGCTTTCTTT
CASSEMMGNTEAFF
>NA|few|14|TRBJ2-7|TRBV15
TGTGCCACCAGCCCTAATAGGGGACACGAGGGGCAGTACTTC
CATSPNRGHEGQYF
>NA|few|13|TRBJ2-2|TRBV9
TGTGCCAGCAGCAAAGTTCTTTCCGGGGAGCTGTTTTTT
CASSKVLSGELFF
>TRBD1|few|14|TRBJ1-1|TRBV5-1
TGCGCCAGCAGCCTCAGGGGGCATGGCACTGAAGCTTTCTTT
CASSLRGHGTEAFF
>NA|NA|14|TRBJ1-1|TRBV5-6
TGTGCCAGCAGCCGGGGGATTGAGAACACTGAAGCTTTCTTT
CASSRGIENTEAFF
>TRBD1|NA|13|TRBJ2-4|TRBV7-9
TGTGCCAGCAGCGGAACAGGGGGGAACATTCAGTACTTC
CASSGTGGNIQYF
>NA|NA|14|TRBJ1-2|TRBV4-3
TGCGCCAGCAGCCAAGTTTCAGGGGACTATGGCTACACCTTC
CASSQVSGDYGYTF
>NA|few|11|TRBJ2-3|TRBV6-5
TGTGCCAGCAGTTCCCATTATACGCAGTATTTT
CASSSHYTQYF
>NA|NA|11|TRBJ2-7|TRBV11-2
TGTGCCAGCAGCTTTGAGGGGGGGCAGTACTTC
CASSFEGGQYF
>NA|few|14|TRBJ1-1|TRBV6-5
TGTGCCAGCAGCCCACCGGGGTATTTCACTGAAGCTTTCTTT
CASSPPGYFTEAFF
>NA|NA|15|TRBJ2-5|TRBV6-5
TGTGCCAGCAGCCGAGGGCCGTCCCTCGGGGTGACCCAGTACTTC
CASSRGPSLGVTQYF
>NA|NA|15|TRBJ1-2|TRBV4-3
TGCGCCAGCAGCCAGGGCATGGGGTACAGCTATGGCTACACCTTC
CASSQGMGYSYGYTF
>TRBD1|NA|11|TRBJ1-2|TRBV2
TGTGCCAGCGGACAGGGGTATGGCTACACCTTC
CASGQGYGYTF